Included here is one T cell receptor (beta chain) sequence, with context. What it binds is unknown. The germline gives CDR1 LGHNA, CDR2 YSLEER. This CDR3 is 15 amino acids long. Trimming pared 1 base from V and 2 bases from J, leaving 10 bases between. This entry is derived from a study of blood T cells in healthy people across ages. General observations from the study: Observed TCR beta diversity per million T cells went down as age went up. This fall followed a roughly linear course with age.

Isolating PBMCs gave at least 7 million of these cells per sample. The second PCR ran roughly 6 to 11 cycles with a sample-barcoded 5' primer and J-beta primers. One entry per CDR3 protein results from TCRdb running MiXCR on the 5' RACE reads. The sample includes 980,000 or so distinct CDR3 sequences, roughly 43% seen only once; the top ten take 13%. The chain combines TRBV4-3 with TRBJ2-3, with a possible D match to TRBD1 (6 bases). The sequence was obtained from a man aged 25 to 40 in good health. The sample taken for sequencing was blood. This chain's CDR3 is CASSQVGAPTDTQYF. The CDR3 DNA sequence: TGCGCCAGCAGCCAAGTGGGGGCCCCCACAGATACGCAGTATTTT.